This T cell receptor (beta chain) was identified in a study of shared clonotypes between healthy human individuals. This clone turned up a few times. V shed 3 bases, J shed 5 bases, and the junction held 5 bases outside the gene matches. The CDR3 extends over 16 amino acids. Germline CDR1 is LNHDA and CDR2 is SQIVND (reference sequence). The protocol was immunoSEQ multiplex PCR, while the TCRdb copy is restricted to in-frame clones and leaves out a portion. The sample includes about 100,000 clones, under 70% seen only once; the top ten take around 24%. The chain combines TRBV19 with TRBJ2-3; TRBD2 aligns across 13 bases. The source of this sequence is a woman aged 25 to 45 in good health. Sequencing used memory CD8+ T cells sorted from blood. The subset is: CD45RO+ cells pooled with CCR7-negative TemRA cells. The CDR3, as DNA: TGTGCCAGTAGTATCGGACTAGCGGGAGAGGGAGATACGCAGTATTTT. This translates into CASSIGLAGEGDTQYF.